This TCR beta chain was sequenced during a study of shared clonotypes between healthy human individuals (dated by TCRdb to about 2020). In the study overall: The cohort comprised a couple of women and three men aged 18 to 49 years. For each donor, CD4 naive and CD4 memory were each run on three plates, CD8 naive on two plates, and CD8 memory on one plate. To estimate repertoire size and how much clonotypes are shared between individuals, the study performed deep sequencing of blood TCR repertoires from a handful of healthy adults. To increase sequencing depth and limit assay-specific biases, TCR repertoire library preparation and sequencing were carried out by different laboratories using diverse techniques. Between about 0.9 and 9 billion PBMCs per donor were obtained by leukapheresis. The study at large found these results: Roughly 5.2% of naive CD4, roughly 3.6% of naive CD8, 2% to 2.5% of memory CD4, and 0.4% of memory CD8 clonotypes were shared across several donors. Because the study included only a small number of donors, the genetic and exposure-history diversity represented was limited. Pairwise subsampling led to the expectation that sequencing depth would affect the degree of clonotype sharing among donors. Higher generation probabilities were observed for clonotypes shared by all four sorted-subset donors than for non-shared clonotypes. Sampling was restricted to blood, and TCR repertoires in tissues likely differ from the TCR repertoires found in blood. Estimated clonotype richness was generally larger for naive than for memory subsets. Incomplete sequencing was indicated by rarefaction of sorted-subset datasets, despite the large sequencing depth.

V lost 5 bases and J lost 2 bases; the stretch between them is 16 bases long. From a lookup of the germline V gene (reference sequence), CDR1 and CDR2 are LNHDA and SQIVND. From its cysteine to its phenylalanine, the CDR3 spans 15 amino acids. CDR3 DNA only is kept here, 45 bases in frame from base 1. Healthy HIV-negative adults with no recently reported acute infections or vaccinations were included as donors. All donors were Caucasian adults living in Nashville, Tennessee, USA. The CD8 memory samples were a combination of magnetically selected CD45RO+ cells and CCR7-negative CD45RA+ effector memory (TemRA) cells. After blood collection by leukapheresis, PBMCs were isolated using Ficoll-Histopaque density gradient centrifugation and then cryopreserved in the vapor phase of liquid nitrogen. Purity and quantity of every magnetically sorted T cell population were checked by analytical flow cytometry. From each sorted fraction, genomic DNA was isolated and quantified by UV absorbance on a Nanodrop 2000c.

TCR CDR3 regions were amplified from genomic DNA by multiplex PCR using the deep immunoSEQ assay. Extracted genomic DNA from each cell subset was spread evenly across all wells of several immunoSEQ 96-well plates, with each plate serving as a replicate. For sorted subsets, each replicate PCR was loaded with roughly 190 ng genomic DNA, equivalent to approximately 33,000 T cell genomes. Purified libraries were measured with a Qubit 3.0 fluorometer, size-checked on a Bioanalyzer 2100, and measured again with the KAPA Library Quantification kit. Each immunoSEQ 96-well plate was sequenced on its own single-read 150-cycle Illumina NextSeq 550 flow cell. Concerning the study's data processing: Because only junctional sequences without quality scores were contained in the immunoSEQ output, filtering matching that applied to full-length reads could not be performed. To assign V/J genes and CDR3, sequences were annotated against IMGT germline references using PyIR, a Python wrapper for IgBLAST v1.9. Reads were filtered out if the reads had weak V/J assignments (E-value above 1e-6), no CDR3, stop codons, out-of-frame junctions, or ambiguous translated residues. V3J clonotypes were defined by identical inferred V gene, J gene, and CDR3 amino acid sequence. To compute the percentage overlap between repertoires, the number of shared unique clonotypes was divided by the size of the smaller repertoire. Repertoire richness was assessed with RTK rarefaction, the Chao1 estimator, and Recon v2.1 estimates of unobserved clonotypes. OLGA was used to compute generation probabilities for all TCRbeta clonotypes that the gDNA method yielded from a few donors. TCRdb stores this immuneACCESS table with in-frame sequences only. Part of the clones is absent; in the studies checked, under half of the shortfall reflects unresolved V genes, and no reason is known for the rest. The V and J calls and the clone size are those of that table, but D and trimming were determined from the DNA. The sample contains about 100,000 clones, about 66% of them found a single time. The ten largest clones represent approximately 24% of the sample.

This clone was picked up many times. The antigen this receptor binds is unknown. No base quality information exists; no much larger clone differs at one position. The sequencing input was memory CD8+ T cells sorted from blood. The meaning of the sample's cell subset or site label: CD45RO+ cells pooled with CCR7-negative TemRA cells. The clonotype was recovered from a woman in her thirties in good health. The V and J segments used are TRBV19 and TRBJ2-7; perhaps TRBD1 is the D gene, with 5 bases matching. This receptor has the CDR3 CASSVWGGSAYEQYF. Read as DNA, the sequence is TGTGCCAGTAGTGTATGGGGCGGAAGCGCCTACGAGCAGTACTTC.